The present entry profiles one T cell receptor (beta chain) with its context. The antigen it binds to is not known. Base quality data are lacking; no much larger clone is found one base away. These data belong to a study of T-cell memory formation after mild COVID-19 (dated by TCRdb to 2020 to 2023). With respect to the entire study: TCR sequence clusters from the two donors were found to be largely donor specific. T-cell clones expanding and contracting after mild COVID-19 in a couple of donors were tracked by longitudinal TCRalpha and TCRbeta repertoire sequencing. The cohort comprised two young, previously healthy adult volunteers, one female and one male. Summary of the overall study and its limitations: Only a couple of mild cases were covered by the study, and larger cohorts that include severe cases with pre-infection samples were considered necessary. Balanced CD4/CD8 phenotypes were observed for clones contracting from day 15 to 85, whereas a bias towards CD4+ was observed for a second wave of clones expanding from day 15 to 37. Contracting CD4+ clones were located mainly in the CM and EM memory subsets, whereas CD8+ clones were found to be enriched in EMRA. The detection of some responding clones in pre-infection memory suggests that pre-existing cross-reactive memory T cells joined the SARS-CoV-2 response. SARS-CoV-2 specificity of the second-wave clones peaking on day 37 was not confirmed.

These reads were obtained on an Illumina NovaSeq 6000. TCRalpha and TCRbeta cDNA libraries were built by 5'RACE with constant-segment primers, adding sample barcodes and unique molecular identifiers. RNA was extracted from every sample with Trizol reagent. Amplification of the libraries took two PCR steps, and the second step added a second sample barcode plus Illumina TruSeq adapters. Libraries were sequenced on an Illumina NovaSeq with 2 x 150 bp paired-end reads. The paper's data handling went like this. Reads were demultiplexed and collapsed into UMI-guided consensus sequences with migec v1.2.7. Using mixcr v2.1.11, UMI consensuses were aligned to TRA and TRB V and J templates and then assembled into clonotypes. A clonotype was counted as expanded or contracted only if both edgeR and NoisET called the change significant, with noise models trained on biological replicates. For edgeR calls, the thresholds were a false discovery rate-adjusted p below 0.01 and a log2 fold-change of 1. As an exploratory analysis of dynamics, max-normalized trajectories of the 1000 most abundant clonotypes were examined with PCA combined with hierarchical clustering. The CD4 or CD8 phenotype of responding clones was assigned using the separately sequenced CD4+ and CD8+ repertoires. In TCRdb, the public reads were trimmed at Q25 with fastp and aligned with MiXCR, with productive beta chains retained. Rows are unified per CDR3 protein, each entry keeping the most common DNA and genes. The V and J calls reflect TCRdb's pipeline rather than the authors' work. In all, the sample holds under 400,000 distinct CDR3 sequences, and around a fifth of those were seen once. Jointly, the top ten make up about an eighth of the sample.

Ficoll-Paque density gradient centrifugation was used to isolate PBMCs. The sequence was collected from an adult woman who had mild COVID-19 (a few samples of this study predate the infection). The sample titles of this study are shuffled in the database, so cell type and time point are left out; the donor was told from shared clones. The source material was PBMCs or a T cell subset sorted from them (not recorded which).

The bases read TGTGCCAGCAGCCGTTGGTCCGGGACTAGCGGGGCGGAGACCCAGTACTTC. Its coded protein is CASSRWSGTSGAETQYF. The chain is encoded by TRBV4-2 joined to TRBJ2-5, and TRBD2 matches 13 of the central bases. CDR1 and CDR2 are read off the germline V gene as LGHNA and YNFKEQ. The CDR3 has 17 amino acids, counting the end cysteine and phenylalanine. The read is trimmed to its CDR3 DNA, 51 bases read in frame from base 1. Here V drops 4 bases and J drops 5 bases, and the junction holds 10 bases not matched to any gene.